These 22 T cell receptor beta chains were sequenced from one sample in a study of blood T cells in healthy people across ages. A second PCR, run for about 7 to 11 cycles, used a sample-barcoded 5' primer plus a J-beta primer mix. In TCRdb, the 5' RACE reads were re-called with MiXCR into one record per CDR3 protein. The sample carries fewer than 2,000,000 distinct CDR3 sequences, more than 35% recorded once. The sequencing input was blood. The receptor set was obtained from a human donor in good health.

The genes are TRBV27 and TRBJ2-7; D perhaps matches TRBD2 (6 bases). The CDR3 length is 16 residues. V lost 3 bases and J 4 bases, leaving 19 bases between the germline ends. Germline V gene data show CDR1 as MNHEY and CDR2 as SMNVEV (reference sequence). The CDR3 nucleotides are TGTGCCAGCAGTTTGGAGGGGCTAACGAGCGGGTACGAGCAGTACTTC. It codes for CASSLEGLTSGYEQYF.

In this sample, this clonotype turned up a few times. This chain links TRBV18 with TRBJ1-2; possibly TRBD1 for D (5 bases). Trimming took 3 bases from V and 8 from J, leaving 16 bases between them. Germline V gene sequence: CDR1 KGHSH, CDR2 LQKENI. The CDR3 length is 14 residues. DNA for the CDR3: TGTGCCAGCTCACCCGGGGGAGGGCCAGGAGGCTACACCTTC. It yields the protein CASSPGGGPGGYTF.

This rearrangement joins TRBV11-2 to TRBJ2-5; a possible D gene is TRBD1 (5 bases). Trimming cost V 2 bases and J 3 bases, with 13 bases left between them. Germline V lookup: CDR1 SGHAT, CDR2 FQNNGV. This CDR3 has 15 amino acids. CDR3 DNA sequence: TGTGCCAGCAGCTTACCAGGGCTTCAGGAAGAGACCCAGTACTTC. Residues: CASSLPGLQEETQYF.

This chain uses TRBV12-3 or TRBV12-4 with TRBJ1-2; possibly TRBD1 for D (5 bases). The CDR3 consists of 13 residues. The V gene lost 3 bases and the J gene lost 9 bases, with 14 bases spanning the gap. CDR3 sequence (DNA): TGTGCCAGCAGTTTTGCGTTGGGGGGTCGCTACACCTTC. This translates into CASSFALGGRYTF.

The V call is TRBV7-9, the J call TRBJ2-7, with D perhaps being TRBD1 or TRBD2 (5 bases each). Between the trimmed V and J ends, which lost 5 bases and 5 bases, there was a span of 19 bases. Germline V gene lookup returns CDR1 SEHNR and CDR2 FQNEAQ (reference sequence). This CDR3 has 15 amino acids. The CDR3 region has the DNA TGTGCCAGCAGCCTGGGACGGCCGTTCGTCGACGAGCAGTACTTC. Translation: CASSLGRPFVDEQYF.

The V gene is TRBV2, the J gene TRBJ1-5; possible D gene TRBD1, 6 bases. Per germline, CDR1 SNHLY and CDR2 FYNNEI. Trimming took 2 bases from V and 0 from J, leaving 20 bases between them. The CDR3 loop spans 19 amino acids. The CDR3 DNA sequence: TGTGCCAGCAGTGAAACTTTATTGGGACACCAGTATAGCAATCAGCCCCAGCATTTT. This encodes CASSETLLGHQYSNQPQHF.

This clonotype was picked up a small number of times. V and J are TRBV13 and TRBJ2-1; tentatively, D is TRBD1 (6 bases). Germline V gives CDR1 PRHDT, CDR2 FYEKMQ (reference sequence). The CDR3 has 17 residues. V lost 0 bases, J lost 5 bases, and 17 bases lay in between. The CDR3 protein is CASSLGRTGHHHNEQFF. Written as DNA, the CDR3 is TGTGCCAGCAGCTTAGGCCGTACGGGACACCACCACAATGAGCAGTTCTTC. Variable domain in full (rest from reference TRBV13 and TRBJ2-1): AAGVIQSPRHLIKEKRETATLKCYPIPRHDTVYWYQQGPGQDPQFLISFYEKMQSDKGSIPDRFSAQQFSDYHSELNMSSLELGDSALYFCASSLGRTGHHHNEQFFGPGTRLTVL.

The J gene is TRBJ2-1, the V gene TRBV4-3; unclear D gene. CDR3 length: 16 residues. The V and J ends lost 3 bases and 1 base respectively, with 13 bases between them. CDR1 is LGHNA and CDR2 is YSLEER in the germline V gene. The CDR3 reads CASSHAPNPSYNEQFF. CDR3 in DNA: TGCGCCAGCAGCCATGCCCCGAACCCGTCCTACAATGAGCAGTTCTTC.

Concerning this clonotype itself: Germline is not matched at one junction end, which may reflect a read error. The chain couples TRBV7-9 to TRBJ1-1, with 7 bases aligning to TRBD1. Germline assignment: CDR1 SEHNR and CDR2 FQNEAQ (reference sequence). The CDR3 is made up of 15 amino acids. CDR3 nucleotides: TGCGCCAGCAGCTTAGGAAACAGGGGTTACACTGAAGCTTTCTTT. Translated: CASSLGNRGYTEAFF.

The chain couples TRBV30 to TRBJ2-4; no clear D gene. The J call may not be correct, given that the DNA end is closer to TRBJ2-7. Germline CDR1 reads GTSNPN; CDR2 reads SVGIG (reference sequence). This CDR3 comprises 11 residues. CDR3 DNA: TGTGCCTGGAGCCACGATTACGAGCAGTACTTC. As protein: CAWSHDYEQYF.

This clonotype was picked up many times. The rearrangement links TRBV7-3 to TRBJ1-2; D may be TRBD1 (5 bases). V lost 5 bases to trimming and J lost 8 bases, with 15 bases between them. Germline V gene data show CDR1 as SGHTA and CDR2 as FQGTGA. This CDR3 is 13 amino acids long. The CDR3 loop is CASSPSGVGGYTF. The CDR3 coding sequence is TGTGCCAGCAGCCCCTCGGGGGTAGGAGGCTACACCTTC. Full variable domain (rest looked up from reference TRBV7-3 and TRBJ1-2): GAGVSQTPSNKVTEKGKYVELRCDPISGHTALYWYRQSLGQGPEFLIYFQGTGAADDSGLPNDRFFAVRPEGSVSTLKIQRTERGDSAVYLCASSPSGVGGYTFGSGTRLTVV.

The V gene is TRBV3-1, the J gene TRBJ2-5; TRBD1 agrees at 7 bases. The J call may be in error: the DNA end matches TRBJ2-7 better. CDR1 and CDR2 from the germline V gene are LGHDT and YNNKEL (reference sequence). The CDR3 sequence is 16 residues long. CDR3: CASSRRTGRPPYEQYF. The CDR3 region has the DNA TGTGCCAGCAGCCGCCGGACAGGTCGACCTCCCTACGAGCAGTACTTC.

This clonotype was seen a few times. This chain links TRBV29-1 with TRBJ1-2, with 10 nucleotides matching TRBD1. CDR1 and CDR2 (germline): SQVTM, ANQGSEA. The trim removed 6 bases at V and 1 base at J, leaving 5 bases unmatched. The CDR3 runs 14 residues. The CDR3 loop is CSVWTGGLNYGYTF. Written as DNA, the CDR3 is TGCAGCGTCTGGACAGGGGGGCTTAACTATGGCTACACCTTC.

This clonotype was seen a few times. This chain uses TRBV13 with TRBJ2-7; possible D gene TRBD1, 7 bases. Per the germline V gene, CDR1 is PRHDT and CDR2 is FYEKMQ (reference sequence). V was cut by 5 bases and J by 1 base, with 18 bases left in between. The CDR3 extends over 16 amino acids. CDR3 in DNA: TGTGCCAGCAGCCACAGGGGAGGCCCGAATTCCTACGAGCAGTACTTC. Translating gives CASSHRGGPNSYEQYF. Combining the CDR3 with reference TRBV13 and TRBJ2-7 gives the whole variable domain AAGVIQSPRHLIKEKRETATLKCYPIPRHDTVYWYQQGPGQDPQFLISFYEKMQSDKGSIPDRFSAQQFSDYHSELNMSSLELGDSALYFCASSHRGGPNSYEQYFGPGTRLTVT.

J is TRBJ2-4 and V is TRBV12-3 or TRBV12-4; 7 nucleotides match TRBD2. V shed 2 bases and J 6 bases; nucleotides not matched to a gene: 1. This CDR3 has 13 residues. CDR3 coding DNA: TGTGCCAGCAGTTTATGGGAGGGAAACATTCAGTACTTC. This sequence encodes CASSLWEGNIQYF.

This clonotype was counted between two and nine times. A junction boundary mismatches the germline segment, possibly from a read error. The CDR3 is CTSSATDYLSYNEQFF. CDR3 coding DNA: TGTACCAGCAGTGCGACAGACTACCTGTCCTACAATGAGCAGTTCTTC. The chain is built from TRBV9 and TRBJ2-1; D possibly uses TRBD1 or TRBD2 (5 bases each). The CDR3 has 16 amino acids. Germline CDR1 and CDR2: SGDLS and YYNGEE.

The CDR3 loop is CASSPMTPSGNTIYF. CDR3 in DNA: TGCGCCAGCAGCCCGATGACGCCTTCTGGAAACACCATATATTTT. The gene calls are TRBV4-1 and TRBJ1-3, with D uncertain. The CDR3 consists of 15 residues. Trimming cost V 4 bases and J 1 base, with 11 bases left between them. Germline V gives CDR1 MGHRA, CDR2 YSYEKL.

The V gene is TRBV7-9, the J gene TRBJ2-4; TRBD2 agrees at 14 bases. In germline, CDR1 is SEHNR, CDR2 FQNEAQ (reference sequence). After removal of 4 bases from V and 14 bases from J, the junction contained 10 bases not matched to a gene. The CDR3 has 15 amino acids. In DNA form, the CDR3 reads TGTGCCAGCAGCTCACAGACCGGGACTAGCGGGGGAGAGTACTTC. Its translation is CASSSQTGTSGGEYF.

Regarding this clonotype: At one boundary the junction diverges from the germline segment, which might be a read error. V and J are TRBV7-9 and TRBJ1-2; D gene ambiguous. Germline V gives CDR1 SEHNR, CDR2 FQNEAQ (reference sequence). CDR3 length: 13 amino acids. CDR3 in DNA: TGTGCCAGCAGCCCCCTGACCAACTATGGCTACATCTTC. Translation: CASSPLTNYGYIF. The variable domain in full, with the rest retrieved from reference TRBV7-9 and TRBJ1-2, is DTGVSQNPRHKITKRGQNVTFRCDPISEHNRLYWYRQTLGQGPEFLTYFQNEAQLEKSRLLSDRFSAERPKGSFSTLEIQRTEQGDSAMYLCASSPLTNYGYIFGSGTRLTVV.

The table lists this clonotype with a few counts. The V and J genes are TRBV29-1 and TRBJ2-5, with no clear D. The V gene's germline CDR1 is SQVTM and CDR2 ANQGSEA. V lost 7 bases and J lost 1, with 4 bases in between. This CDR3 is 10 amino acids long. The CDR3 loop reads CSAVQETQYF. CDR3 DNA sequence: TGCAGCGCTGTCCAAGAGACCCAGTACTTC. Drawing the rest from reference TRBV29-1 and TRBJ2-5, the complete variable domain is SAVISQKPSRDICQRGTSLTIQCQVDSQVTMMFWYRQQPGQSLTLIATANQGSEATYESGFVIDKFPISRPNLTFSTLTVSNMSPEDSSIYLCSAVQETQYFGPGTRLLVL.

Here the CDR3 reads CASSQDNRVDEKLFF. CDR3 DNA: TGTGCCAGCAGCCAAGATAACAGGGTTGATGAAAAACTGTTTTTT. V and J are TRBV4-2 and TRBJ1-4; weak D call: TRBD1 (6 bases). The CDR3 totals 15 residues. Trimming took 0 bases from V and 6 from J, leaving 11 bases between them. The germline gives CDR1 LGHNA, CDR2 YNFKEQ.

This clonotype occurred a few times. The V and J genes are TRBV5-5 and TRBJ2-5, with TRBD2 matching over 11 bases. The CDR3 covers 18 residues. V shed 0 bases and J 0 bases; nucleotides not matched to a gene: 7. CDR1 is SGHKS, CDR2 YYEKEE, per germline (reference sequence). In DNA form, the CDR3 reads TGTGCCAGCAGCTTGGCGGCTAGCGGGGGGCTGTACCAAGAGACCCAGTACTTC. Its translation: CASSLAASGGLYQETQYF.